This TCR beta chain was obtained from a study of response to subunit inactivated influenza vaccine. Study-wide points: That few new T cells are recruited by each seasonal influenza vaccination was the authors' suggestion.

One entry per CDR3 protein, called by TCRdb with MiXCR from the RT-PCR reads. The sample has 490,000 or so distinct CDR3 sequences, 7.6% seen once; the top ten hold 10% to 15%. As to this clonotype: Its antigen is currently unknown.

CDR1 is GTSNPN and CDR2 is SVGIG in the germline V gene (reference sequence). Trimming pared 0 bases from V and 0 bases from J, leaving 18 bases between. The CDR3 is made up of 18 amino acids. This rearrangement joins TRBV30 to TRBJ2-4; no clear D gene. The clonotype originates from a man between 50 and 75 years old who received an inactivated influenza vaccine. Material: PBMCs from blood, obtained 23 months after vaccination. The CDR3 DNA reads as TGTGCCTGGAGTGTGAATTGGCAGTCTAAGGTAGCCAAAAACATTCAGTACTTC. It codes for CAWSVNWQSKVAKNIQYF. The entire variable domain, with the rest obtained from reference TRBV30 and TRBJ2-4, is as follows: SQTIHQWPATLVQPVGSPLSLECTVEGTSNPNLYWYRQAAGRGLQLLFYSVGIGQISSEVPQNLSASRPQDRQFILSSKKLLLSDSGFYLCAWSVNWQSKVAKNIQYFGAGTRLSVL.